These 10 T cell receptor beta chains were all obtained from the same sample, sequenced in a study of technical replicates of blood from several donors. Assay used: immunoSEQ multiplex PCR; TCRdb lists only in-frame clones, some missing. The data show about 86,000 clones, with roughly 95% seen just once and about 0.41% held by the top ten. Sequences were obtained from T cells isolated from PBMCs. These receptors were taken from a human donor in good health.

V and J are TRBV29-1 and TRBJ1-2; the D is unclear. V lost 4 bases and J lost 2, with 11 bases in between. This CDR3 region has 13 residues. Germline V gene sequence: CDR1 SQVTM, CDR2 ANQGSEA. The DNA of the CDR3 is TGCAGCGTTGCTATAAGAGGGAACTATGGCTACACCTTC. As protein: CSVAIRGNYGYTF.

CDR3 loop: CASSHLEGQAIYGYTF. CDR3 DNA: TGTGCCAGCAGCCATCTGGAAGGACAGGCGATCTATGGCTACACCTTC. This chain joins TRBV4-2 and TRBJ1-2; 7 bases agree with TRBD1. V gave up 3 bases and J gave up 4 bases; unmatched junction bases: 11. The V gene's germline CDR1 is LGHNA and CDR2 YNFKEQ. The CDR3 covers 16 residues.

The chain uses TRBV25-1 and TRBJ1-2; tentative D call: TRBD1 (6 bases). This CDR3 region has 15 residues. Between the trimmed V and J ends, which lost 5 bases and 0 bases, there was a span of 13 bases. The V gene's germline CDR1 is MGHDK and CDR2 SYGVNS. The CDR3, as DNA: TGTGCCAGCAGTCCCCCCACAGGGTCTAACTATGGCTACACCTTC. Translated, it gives CASSPPTGSNYGYTF.

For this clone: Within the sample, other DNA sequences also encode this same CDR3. Here the CDR3 reads CASSLYEQYF. CDR3 coding DNA: TGTGCCAGCAGCCTGTACGAGCAGTACTTC. J is TRBJ2-7 and V is TRBV28; unclear D gene. Per the germline V gene, CDR1 is MDHEN and CDR2 is SYDVKM. The CDR3 contains 10 residues. V dropped 6 bases and J dropped 4 bases, with 4 bases sitting between them.

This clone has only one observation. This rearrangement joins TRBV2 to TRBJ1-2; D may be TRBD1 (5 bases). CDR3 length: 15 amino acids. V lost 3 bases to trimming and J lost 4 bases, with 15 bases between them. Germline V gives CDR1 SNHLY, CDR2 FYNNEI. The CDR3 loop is CASSDGWGASYGYTF. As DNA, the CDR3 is TGTGCCAGCAGTGATGGGTGGGGCGCTAGCTATGGCTACACCTTC.

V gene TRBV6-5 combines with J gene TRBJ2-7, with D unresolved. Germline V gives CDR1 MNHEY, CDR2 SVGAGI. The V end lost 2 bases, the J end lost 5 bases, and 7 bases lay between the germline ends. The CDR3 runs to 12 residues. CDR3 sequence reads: CASSYGDDEQYF. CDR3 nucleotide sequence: TGTGCCAGCAGTTACGGAGACGACGAGCAGTACTTC.

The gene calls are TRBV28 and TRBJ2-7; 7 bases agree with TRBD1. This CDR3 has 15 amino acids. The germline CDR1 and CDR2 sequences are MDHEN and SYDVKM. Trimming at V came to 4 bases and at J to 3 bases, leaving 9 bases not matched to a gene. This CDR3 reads CASSSVGQNIYEQYF. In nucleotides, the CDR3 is TGTGCCAGCAGTTCAGTGGGACAGAATATCTACGAGCAGTACTTC.

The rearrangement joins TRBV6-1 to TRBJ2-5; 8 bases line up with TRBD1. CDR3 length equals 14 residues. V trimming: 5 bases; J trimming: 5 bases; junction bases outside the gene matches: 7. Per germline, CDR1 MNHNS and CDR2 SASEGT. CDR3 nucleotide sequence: TGTGCCAGCAGTCGATTACAGGGGGACGAGACCCAGTACTTC. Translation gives CASSRLQGDETQYF.

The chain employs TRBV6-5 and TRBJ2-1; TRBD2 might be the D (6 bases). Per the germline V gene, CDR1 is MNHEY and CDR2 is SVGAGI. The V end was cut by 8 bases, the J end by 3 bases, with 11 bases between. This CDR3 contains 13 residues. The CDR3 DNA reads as TGTGCCAGCGGGGGGTCCTACTACAATGAGCAGTTCTTC. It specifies CASGGSYYNEQFF.

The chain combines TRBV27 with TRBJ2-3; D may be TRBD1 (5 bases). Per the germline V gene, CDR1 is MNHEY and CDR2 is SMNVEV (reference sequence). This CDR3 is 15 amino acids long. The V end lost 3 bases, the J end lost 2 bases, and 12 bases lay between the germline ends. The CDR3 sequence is CASSLSGMDTDTQYF. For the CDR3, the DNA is TGTGCCAGCAGTTTGTCAGGGATGGACACAGATACGCAGTATTTT.